This TCR beta chain was identified in a study of T cells after yellow fever vaccination. MiXCR, run by TCRdb on the 5' RACE reads, gives a single entry per CDR3 protein. This repertoire shows 200,000 to 250,000 distinct CDR3 sequences, 3% to 3.5% found once; its top ten account for less than 3.5%. This clonotype was picked up many times. The germline gives CDR1 SGHRS, CDR2 YFSETQ. With V trimmed by 4 bases and J by 1 base, 8 bases remained unmatched. The CDR3 covers 16 residues. Sequencing used CD4+ T cells sorted from PBMCs, obtained 10 days after the yellow fever booster vaccination. The chain has TRBV5-1 and TRBJ1-3; 7 bases are a match to TRBD1. The TCR originated in a man between 18 and 35 years old who received the YFV17D yellow fever vaccine. In nucleotides, the CDR3 is TGCGCCAGCAGCCGAACAACGACAGGGTCTGGAAACACCATATATTTT. This codes for CASSRTTTGSGNTIYF. The full variable domain, completed using reference TRBV5-1 and TRBJ1-3, is KAGVTQTPRYLIKTRGQQVTLSCSPISGHRSVSWYQQTPGQGLQFLFEYFSETQRNKGNFPGRFSGRQFSNSRSEMNVSTLELGDSALYLCASSRTTTGSGNTIYFGEGSWLTVV.